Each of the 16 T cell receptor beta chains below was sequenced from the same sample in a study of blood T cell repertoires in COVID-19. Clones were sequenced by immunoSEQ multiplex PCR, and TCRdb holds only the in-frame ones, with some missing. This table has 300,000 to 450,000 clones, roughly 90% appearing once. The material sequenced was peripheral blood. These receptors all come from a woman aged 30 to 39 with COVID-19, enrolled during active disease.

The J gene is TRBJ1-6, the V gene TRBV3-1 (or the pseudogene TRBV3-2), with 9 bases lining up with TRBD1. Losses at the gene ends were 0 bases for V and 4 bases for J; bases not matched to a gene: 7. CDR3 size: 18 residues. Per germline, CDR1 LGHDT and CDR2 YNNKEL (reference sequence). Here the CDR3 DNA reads TGTGCCAGCAGCCAAGATACGGACAGGGGCCTTTATAATTCACCCCTCCACTTT. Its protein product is CASSQDTDRGLYNSPLHF.

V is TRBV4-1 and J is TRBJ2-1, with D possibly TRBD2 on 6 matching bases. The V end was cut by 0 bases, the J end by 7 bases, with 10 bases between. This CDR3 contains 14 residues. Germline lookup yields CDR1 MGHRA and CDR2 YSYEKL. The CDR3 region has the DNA TGCGCCAGCAGCCAAGACGTGGGGAGGAATGAGCAGTTCTTC. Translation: CASSQDVGRNEQFF.

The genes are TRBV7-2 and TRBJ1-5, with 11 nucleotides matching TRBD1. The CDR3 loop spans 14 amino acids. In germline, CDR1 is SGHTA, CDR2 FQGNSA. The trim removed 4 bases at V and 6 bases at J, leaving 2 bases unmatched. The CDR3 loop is CASSSGTGGQPQHF. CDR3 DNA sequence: TGTGCCAGCAGCTCCGGGACAGGGGGTCAGCCCCAGCATTTT.

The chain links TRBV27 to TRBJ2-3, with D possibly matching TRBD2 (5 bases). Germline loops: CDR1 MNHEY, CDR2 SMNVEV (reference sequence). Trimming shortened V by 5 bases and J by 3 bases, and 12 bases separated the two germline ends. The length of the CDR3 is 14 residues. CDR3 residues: CASSPEGWTDTQYF. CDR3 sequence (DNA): TGTGCCAGCAGTCCCGAGGGATGGACAGATACGCAGTATTTT.

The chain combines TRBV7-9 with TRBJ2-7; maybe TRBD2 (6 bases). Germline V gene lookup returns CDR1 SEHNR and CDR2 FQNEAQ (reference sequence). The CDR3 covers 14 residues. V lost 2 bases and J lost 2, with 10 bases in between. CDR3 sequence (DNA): TGTGCCAGCAGCTTATCTCCGGGAGCCTACGAGCAGTACGTC. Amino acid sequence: CASSLSPGAYEQYV.

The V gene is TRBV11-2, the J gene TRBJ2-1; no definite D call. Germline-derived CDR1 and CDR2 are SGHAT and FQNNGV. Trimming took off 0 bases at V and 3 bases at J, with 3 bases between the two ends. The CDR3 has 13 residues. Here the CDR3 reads CASSLDLYNEQFF. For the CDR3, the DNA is TGTGCCAGCAGCTTAGATCTCTACAATGAGCAGTTCTTC.

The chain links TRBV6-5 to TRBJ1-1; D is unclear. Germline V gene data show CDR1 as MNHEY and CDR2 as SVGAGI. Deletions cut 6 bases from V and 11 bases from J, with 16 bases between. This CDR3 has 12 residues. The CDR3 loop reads CASRDERAEAFF. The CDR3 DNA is TGTGCCAGCAGGGATGAGAGAGCGGAGGCTTTCTTT.

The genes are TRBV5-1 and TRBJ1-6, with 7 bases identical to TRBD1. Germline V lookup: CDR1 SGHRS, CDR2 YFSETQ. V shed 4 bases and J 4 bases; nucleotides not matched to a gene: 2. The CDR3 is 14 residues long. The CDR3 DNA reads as TGCGCCAGCAGCCTACAGGGGTATAATTCACCCCTCCACTTT. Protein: CASSLQGYNSPLHF.

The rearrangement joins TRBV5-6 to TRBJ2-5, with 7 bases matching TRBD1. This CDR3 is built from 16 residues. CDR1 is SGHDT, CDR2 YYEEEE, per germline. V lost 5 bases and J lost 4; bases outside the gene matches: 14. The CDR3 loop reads CASRDWKKGARETQYF. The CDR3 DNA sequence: TGTGCCAGCAGGGATTGGAAGAAGGGGGCGAGAGAGACCCAGTACTTC.

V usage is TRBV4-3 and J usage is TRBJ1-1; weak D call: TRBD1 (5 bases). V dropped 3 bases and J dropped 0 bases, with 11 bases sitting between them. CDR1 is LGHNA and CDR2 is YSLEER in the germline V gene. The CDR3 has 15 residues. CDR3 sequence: CASSQGLGLNTEAFF. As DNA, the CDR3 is TGCGCCAGCAGCCAGGGACTGGGACTGAACACTGAAGCTTTCTTT.

CDR3 bases: TGTGCCAGTAGCACAGGGGGGAACACTGAAGCTTTCTTT. This encodes CASSTGGNTEAFF. This chain connects TRBV19 to TRBJ1-1; 8 nucleotides line up with TRBD1. Germline V gives CDR1 LNHDA, CDR2 SQIVND (reference sequence). V lost 6 bases, J lost 1 base, and 1 base stayed unmatched. This CDR3 is built from 13 residues.

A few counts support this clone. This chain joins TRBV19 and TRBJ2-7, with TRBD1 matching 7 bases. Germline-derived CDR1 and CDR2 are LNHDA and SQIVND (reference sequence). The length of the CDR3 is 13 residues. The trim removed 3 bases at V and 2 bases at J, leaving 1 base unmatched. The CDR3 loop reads CASSIGQAYEQYF. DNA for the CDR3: TGTGCCAGTAGTATTGGACAGGCCTACGAGCAGTACTTC.

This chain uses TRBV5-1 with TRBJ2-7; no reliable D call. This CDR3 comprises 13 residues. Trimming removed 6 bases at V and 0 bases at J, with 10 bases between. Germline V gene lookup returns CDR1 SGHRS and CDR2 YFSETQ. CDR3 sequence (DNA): TGCGCCAGCACGGCTCGGAGCTCCTACGAGCAGTACGTC. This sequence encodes CASTARSSYEQYV.

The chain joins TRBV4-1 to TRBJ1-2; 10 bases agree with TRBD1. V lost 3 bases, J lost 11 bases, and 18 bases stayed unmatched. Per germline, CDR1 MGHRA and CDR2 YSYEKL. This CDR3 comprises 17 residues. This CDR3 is CASSHPRGGQGTGPYTF. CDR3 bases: TGCGCCAGCAGCCACCCTCGCGGGGGACAGGGGACGGGGCCTTACACCTTC.

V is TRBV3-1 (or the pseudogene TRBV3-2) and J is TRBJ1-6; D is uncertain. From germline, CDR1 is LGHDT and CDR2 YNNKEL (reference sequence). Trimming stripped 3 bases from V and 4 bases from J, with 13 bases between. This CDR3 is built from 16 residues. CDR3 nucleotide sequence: TGTGCCAGCAGCCACAGCGCCACCTCTTATAATTCACCCCTCCACTTT. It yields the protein CASSHSATSYNSPLHF.

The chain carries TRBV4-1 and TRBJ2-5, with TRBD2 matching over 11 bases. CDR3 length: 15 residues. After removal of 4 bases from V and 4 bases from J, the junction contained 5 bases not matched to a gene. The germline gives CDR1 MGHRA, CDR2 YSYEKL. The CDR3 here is CASSRSGGAGETQYF. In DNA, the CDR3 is TGCGCCAGCAGCCGTAGCGGGGGGGCGGGAGAGACCCAGTACTTC.